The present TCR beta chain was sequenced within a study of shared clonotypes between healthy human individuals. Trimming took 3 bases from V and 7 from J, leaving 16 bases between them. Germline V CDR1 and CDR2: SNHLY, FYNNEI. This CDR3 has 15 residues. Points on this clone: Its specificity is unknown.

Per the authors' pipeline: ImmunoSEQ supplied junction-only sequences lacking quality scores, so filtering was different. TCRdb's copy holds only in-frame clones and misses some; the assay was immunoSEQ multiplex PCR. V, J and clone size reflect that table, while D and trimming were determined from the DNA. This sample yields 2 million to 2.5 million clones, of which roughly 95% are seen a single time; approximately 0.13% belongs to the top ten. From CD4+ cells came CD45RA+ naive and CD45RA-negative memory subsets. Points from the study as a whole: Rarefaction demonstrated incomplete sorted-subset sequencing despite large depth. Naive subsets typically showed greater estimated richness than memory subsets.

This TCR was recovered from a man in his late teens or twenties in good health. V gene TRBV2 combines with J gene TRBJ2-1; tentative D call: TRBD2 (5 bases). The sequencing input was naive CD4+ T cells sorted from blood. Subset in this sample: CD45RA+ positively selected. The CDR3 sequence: CASSDLSIGVNEQFF. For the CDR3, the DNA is TGTGCCAGCAGTGATCTAAGTATCGGGGTGAATGAGCAGTTCTTC.